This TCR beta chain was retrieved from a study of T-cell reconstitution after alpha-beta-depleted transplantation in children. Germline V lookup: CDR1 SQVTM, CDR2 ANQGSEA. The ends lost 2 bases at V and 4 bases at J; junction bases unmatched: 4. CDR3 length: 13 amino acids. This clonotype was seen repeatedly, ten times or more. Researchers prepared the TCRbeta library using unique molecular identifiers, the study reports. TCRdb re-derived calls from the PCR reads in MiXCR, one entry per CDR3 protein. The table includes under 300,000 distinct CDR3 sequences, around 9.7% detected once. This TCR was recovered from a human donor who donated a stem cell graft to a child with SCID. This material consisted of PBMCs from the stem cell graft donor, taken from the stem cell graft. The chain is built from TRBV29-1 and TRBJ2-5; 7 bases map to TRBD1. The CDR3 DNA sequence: TGCAGCGTTGAACCGACAGGGAGAGAGACCCAGTACTTC. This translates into CSVEPTGRETQYF.